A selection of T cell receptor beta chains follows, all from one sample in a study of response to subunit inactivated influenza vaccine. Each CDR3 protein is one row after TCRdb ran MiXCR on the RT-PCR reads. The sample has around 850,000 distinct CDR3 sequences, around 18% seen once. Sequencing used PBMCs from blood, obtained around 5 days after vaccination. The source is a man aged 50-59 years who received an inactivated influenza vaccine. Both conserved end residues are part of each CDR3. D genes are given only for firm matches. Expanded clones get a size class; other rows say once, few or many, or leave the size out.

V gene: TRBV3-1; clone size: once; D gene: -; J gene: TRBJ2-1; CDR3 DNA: TGTGCCAGCAGCCAATATTCGGGAGTTTCCTACAATGAGCAGTTCTTC; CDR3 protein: CASSQYSGVSYNEQFF
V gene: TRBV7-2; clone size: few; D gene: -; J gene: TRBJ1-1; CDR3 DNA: TGTGCCAGCAGCTGGGCAGGGGAGTTCGGCATAGAAGCTTTCTTT; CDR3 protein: CASSWAGEFGIEAFF
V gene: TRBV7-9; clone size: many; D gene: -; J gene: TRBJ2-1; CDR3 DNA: TGTGCCAGCAGCTTTGGACTGAGCTCCTACAATGAGCAGTTCTTC; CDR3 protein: CASSFGLSSYNEQFF
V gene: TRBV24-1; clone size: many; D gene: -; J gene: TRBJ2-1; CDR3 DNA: TGTGCCACCAGTGATCCATCGACAGGCTCCTACAATGAGCAGTTCTTC; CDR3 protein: CATSDPSTGSYNEQFF
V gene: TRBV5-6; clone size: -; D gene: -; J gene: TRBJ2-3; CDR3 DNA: TGTGCCAGCAGCCTGATGTACACAGATACGCAGTATTTT; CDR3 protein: CASSLMYTDTQYF
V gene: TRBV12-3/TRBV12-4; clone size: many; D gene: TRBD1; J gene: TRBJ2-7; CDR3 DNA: TGTGCCAGCAGTTTCCAGGGGGCCGGCTACGAGCAGTACTTC; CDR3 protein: CASSFQGAGYEQYF
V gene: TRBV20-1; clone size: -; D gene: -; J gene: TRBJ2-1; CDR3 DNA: TGCAGTGCTAGGCCGCAGACTAGTTATGAGCAGTTCTTC; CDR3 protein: CSARPQTSYEQFF
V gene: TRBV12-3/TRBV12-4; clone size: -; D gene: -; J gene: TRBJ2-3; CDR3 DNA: TGTGCCAGCAGTTTATTCTCCGGTGGAACAATCACAGATACGCAGTATTTT; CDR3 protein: CASSLFSGGTITDTQYF
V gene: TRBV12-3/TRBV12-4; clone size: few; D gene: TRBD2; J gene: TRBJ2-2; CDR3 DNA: TGTGCCAGCAGTTTACTGGGACTAGCATCCGCCGGGGAGCTGTTTTTT; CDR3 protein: CASSLLGLASAGELFF
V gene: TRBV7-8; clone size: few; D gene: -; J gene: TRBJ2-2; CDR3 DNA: TGTGCCAGCAGCTTTACTCCCGGGCTAAACACCGGGGAGCTGTTTTTT; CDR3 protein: CASSFTPGLNTGELFF
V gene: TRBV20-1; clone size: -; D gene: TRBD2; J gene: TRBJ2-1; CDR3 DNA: TGCAGTGCTAGAGGCACTAGCGGGAGGTTCTATGAGCAGTTCTTC; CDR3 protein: CSARGTSGRFYEQFF
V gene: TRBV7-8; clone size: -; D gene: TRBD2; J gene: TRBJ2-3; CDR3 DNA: TGTGCCAGCAGCTTAGCACCCGGCGGGGGGAGGGCAGATACGCAGTATTTT; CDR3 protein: CASSLAPGGGRADTQYF
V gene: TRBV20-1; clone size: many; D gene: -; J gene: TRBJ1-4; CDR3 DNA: TGCAGTGCTGACACCGGTTTAAATGAAAAACTGTTTTTT; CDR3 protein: CSADTGLNEKLFF
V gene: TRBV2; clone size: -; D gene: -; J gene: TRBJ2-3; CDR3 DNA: TGTGCCAGCAGCAACCTGTCATGGGAGAAACGCACAGATACGCAGTATTTT; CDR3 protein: CASSNLSWEKRTDTQYF
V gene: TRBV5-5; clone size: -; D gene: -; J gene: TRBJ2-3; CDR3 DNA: TGTGCCAGCAGCTTGGGCCACCACACAGATACGCAGTATTTT; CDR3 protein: CASSLGHHTDTQYF
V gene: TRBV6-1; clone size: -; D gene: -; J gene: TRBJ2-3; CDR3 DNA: TGTGCCAGCAGCCAGGGTGGTTTCGCAGATACGCAGTATTTT; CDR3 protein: CASSQGGFADTQYF
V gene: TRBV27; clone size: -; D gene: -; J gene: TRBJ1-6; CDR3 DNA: TGTGCCAGCAGTTCGGGAGATTGGGGTAATTCACCCCTCCACTTT; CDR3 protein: CASSSGDWGNSPLHF
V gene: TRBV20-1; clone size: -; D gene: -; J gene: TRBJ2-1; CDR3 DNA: TGCAGAGCTAGGGGCACCCGCTCCTACAATGAGCAGTTCTTC; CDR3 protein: CRARGTRSYNEQFF
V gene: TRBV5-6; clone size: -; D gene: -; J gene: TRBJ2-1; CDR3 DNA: TGTGCCAGCAGCCCCGCAGGTGGCCTCGATGAGCAGTTCTTC; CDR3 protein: CASSPAGGLDEQFF
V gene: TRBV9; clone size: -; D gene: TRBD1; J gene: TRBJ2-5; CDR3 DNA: TGTGCCAGCAGCCTTACAGGGGGTTGGGAAGAGACCCAGTACTTC; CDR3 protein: CASSLTGGWEETQYF
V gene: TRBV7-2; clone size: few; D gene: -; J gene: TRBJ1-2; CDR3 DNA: TGTGCCAGCAGCTTAGCGCCCGGGACTAACTATGGCTACACCTTC; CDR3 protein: CASSLAPGTNYGYTF
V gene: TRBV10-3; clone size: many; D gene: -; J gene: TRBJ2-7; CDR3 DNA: TGTGCCATCAGTGCTGACGGGGTAGACGAGCAGTACTTC; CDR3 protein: CAISADGVDEQYF
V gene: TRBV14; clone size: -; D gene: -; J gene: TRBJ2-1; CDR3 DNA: TGTGCCAGCAGCACACAGGGCAATGAGCAGTTCTTC; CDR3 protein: CASSTQGNEQFF
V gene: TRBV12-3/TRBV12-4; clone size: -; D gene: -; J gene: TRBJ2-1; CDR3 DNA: TGTGCCAGCAGTTTTCAAGGGGGATTCAATGAGCAGTTCTTC; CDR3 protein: CASSFQGGFNEQFF
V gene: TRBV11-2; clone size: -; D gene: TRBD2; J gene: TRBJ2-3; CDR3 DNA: TGTGCCAGCAGCTTAGAGGCCCCCTCCGGGACTAGCGGGGGTTACACAGATACGCAGTATTTT; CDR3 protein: CASSLEAPSGTSGGYTDTQYF
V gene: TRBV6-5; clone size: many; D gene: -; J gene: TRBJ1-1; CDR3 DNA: TGTGCCAGCAGTTACGACGGAATGAACACTGAAGCTTTCTTT; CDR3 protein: CASSYDGMNTEAFF
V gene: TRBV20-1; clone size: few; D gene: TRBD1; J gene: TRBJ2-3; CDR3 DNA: TGCAGTGCCACTGGGACAGGAAGCACAGATACGCAGTATTTT; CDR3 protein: CSATGTGSTDTQYF
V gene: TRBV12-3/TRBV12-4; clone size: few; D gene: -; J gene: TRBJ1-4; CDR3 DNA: TGTGCCAGCCGATATCTTAATCGGGAAAAACTGTTTTTT; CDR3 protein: CASRYLNREKLFF
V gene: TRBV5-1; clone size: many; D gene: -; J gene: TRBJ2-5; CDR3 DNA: TGCGCCAGCAGCTTGTTTTCCGTTGAGGAGACCCAGTACTTC; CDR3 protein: CASSLFSVEETQYF
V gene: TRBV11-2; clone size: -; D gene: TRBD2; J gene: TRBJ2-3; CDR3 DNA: TGTGCCAGCAGCTTCTACGCGGGGGGACCCACAGATACGCAGTATTTT; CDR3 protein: CASSFYAGGPTDTQYF
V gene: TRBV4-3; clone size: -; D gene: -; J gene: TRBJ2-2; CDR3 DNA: TGCGCCAGCAGCCAAGAACCAGGAGGTAACACCGGGGAGCTGTTTTTT; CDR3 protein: CASSQEPGGNTGELFF
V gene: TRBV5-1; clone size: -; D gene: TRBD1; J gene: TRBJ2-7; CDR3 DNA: TGCGCCAGCAGCACCCATAGACAGGGGGCATACGAGCAGTACTTC; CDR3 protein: CASSTHRQGAYEQYF
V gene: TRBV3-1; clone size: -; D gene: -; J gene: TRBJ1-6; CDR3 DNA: TGTGCCAGCAGCCAAGAGCGTGGCAGGGGAGATTCACCCCTCCACTTT; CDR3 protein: CASSQERGRGDSPLHF
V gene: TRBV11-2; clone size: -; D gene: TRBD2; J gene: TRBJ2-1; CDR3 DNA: TGTGCCAGCAGCCACCTAGCGGGGGGACGCCCTCGGGGGCAGTTCTTC; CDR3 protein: CASSHLAGGRPRGQFF
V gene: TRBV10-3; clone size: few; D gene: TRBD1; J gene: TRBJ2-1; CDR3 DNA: TGTGCCATCAAGACAGGGACCAGCTGGGATGAGCAGTTCTTC; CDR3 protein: CAIKTGTSWDEQFF
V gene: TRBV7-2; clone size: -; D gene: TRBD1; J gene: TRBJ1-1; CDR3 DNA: TGTGCCAGCACTTTTAAAGGACAGGCGAACACTGAAGCTTTCTTT; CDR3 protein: CASTFKGQANTEAFF
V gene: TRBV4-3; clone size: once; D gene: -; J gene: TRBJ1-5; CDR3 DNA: TGCGCCAGCAGCCAAGATGGGCAGGGCCCCTATCCCCAGCATTTT; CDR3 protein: CASSQDGQGPYPQHF
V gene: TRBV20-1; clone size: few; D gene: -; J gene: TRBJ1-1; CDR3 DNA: TGCAGTGCTTCAGGACGGCCTCCCATGAACACTGAAGCTTTCTTT; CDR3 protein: CSASGRPPMNTEAFF
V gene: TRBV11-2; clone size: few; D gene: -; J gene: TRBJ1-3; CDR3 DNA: TGTGCCAGCAGCTTTGGTAACTCTGGAAACACCATATATTTT; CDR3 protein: CASSFGNSGNTIYF
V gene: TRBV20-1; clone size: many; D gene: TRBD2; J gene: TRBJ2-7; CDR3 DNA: TGCAGTGCTAGAGATGGGGCAGCGGGGGGTGAACGGGAGCAGTACTTC; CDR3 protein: CSARDGAAGGEREQYF
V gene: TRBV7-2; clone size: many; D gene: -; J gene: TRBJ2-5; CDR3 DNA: TGTGCCAGCAGCTCTGCTTTCCAAGAGACCCAGTACTTC; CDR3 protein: CASSSAFQETQYF
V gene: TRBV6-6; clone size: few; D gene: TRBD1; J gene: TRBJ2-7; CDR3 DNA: TGTGCCAGCAGCCCACAGGGGATCGGCGAGCAGTACTTC; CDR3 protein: CASSPQGIGEQYF
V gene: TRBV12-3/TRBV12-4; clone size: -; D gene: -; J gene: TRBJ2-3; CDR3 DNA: TGTGCCAGCTCCGGGACAATAATGACCACAGATACGCAGTATTTT; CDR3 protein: CASSGTIMTTDTQYF
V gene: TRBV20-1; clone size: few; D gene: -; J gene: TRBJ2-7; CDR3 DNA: TGCAGTGCTAGTGACGTCAGGGGCTACGAGCAGTACTTC; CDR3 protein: CSASDVRGYEQYF
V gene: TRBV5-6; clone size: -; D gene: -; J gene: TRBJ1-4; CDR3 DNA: TGTGCCAGCAGCAGACAGGAACTAACAACTAATGAAAAACTGTTTTTT; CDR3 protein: CASSRQELTTNEKLFF
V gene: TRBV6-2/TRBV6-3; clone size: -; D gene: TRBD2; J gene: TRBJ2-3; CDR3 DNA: TGTGCCAGCAGTTACGGAGATAGCGGGGACCTGGATACGCAGTATTTT; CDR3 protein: CASSYGDSGDLDTQYF
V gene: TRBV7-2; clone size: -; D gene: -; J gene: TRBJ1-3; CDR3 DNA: TGTGCCAGCAGCCTATACTACGGCTCTGGAAACACCATATATTTT; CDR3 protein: CASSLYYGSGNTIYF
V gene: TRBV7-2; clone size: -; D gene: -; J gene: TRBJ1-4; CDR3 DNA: TGTGCCAGCAGCTTAGACCGGGCTCACGGCGGGGAAAAACTGTTTTTT; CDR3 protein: CASSLDRAHGGEKLFF
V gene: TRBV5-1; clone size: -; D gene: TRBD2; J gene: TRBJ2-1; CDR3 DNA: TGCGCCAGCAGCTGGGCAGCGGGAGGGCCGGAGGAGCAGTTCTTC; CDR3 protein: CASSWAAGGPEEQFF
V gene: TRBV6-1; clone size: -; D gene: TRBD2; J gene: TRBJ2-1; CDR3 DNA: TGTGCCAGCAGGCCCGGGACTAGCGGGAGCGGTGAGCAGTTCTTC; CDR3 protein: CASRPGTSGSGEQFF
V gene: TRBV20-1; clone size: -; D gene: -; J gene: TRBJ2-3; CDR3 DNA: TGCAGTGCTAGAGCCATGCCGGGACTCGGCGGGGGCACAGATACGCAGTATTTT; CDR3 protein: CSARAMPGLGGGTDTQYF
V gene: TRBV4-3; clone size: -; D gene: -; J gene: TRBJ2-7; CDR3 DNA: TGCGCCAGCAGCCAGTTTTGGGGCGGGGAGCAGTACTTC; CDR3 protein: CASSQFWGGEQYF